Below, 17 T cell receptor beta chains from the same sample are listed, as sequenced in a study of blood T cell repertoires in COVID-19. Profiling relied on immunoSEQ multiplex PCR, and the TCRdb table lists in-frame clones only, not all of them. The table includes roughly 570,000 clones, 85% to 90% detected once. The specimen was peripheral blood. These receptors were obtained from a woman in her forties or fifties with COVID-19, enrolled during active disease.

The chain combines TRBV5-1 with TRBJ2-7; 8 nucleotides align to TRBD1. Germline assignment: CDR1 SGHRS and CDR2 YFSETQ. The CDR3 sequence is 17 residues long. V was pared by 4 bases and J by 0 bases, with 12 bases of the junction left unmatched. CDR3 DNA: TGCGCCAGCAGCCCGACAGGGGACCCTCGACCCTCCTACGAGCAGTACTTC. It translates to CASSPTGDPRPSYEQYF.

The genes are TRBV15 and TRBJ1-3; tentatively, D is TRBD1 (6 bases). Germline CDR1 LNHNV, CDR2 YYDKDF (reference sequence). Trimming left V 1 base short and J 3 bases short, with 19 bases between. The length of the CDR3 is 18 residues. The CDR3 DNA follows: TGTGCCACCAGCAGAGGTGACAGGCTATCGCAGGGTGGAAACACCATATATTTT. This gives the protein CATSRGDRLSQGGNTIYF.

This clone was seen once. The chain couples TRBV10-3 to TRBJ2-5, with 11 nucleotides matching TRBD2. Germline trimming cut 2 bases from V and 2 bases from J; bases unmatched to any gene: 4. This CDR3 has 16 amino acids. Germline V gives CDR1 ENHRY, CDR2 SYGVKD. The CDR3 region is CAISEVAGGRQETQYF. The CDR3 region has the DNA TGTGCCATCAGTGAGGTAGCGGGGGGGAGGCAAGAGACCCAGTACTTC.

This clone came up once. The chain has TRBV7-2 and TRBJ2-3; no reliable D call. V lost 5 bases to trimming and J lost 5 bases, with 14 bases between them. The CDR3 extends over 14 amino acids. Germline V lookup: CDR1 SGHTA, CDR2 FQGNSA. The chain's CDR3 is CASSPIPPGDTQYF. The DNA for the CDR3 is TGTGCCAGCAGCCCCATCCCCCCCGGAGATACGCAGTATTTT.

This sequence joins TRBV19 and TRBJ1-2; TRBD1 matches at 9 bases. V lost 7 bases, J lost 5 bases, and 5 bases stayed unmatched. Per the germline V gene, CDR1 is LNHDA and CDR2 is SQIVND (reference sequence). The CDR3 loop spans 13 amino acids. As DNA, the CDR3 is TGTGCCAGTATTCCGGGACAGGGATATGGCTACACCTTC. It translates to CASIPGQGYGYTF.

This chain links TRBV29-1 with TRBJ2-7; perhaps TRBD1 as D (5 bases). From germline, CDR1 is SQVTM and CDR2 ANQGSEA. Trimming shortened V by 6 bases and J by 3 bases, and 12 bases separated the two germline ends. There are 12 residues in the CDR3. CDR3 amino acids: CSVTPQGYEQYF. The CDR3 DNA sequence: TGCAGCGTGACACCCCAGGGCTACGAGCAGTACTTC.

This clone was observed a single time. The V gene is TRBV28, the J gene TRBJ1-2; TRBD1 might be the D (5 bases). Germline V gives CDR1 MDHEN, CDR2 SYDVKM. The CDR3 length is 14 residues. V lost 5 bases, J lost 8 bases, and 18 bases lay in between. DNA for the CDR3: TGTGCCAGCAGTCTTCCTACAGGCAATTACGGCTACACCTTC. Translated, it gives CASSLPTGNYGYTF.

The table lists this clone with a few counts. This sequence joins TRBV6-1 and TRBJ1-5; 9 bases fit TRBD1. Per the germline V gene, CDR1 is MNHNS and CDR2 is SASEGT. Losses at the gene ends were 1 base for V and 12 bases for J; bases not matched to a gene: 7. CDR3 size: 14 residues. CDR3 region: CASSEGGQGSGQHF. The CDR3 bases are TGTGCCAGCAGTGAAGGAGGACAGGGGTCGGGCCAGCATTTT.

The chain links TRBV6-6 to TRBJ1-3; D gene uncertain. V lost 6 bases and J lost 4, with 16 bases in between. Germline V gives CDR1 MNHNY, CDR2 SVGAGI (reference sequence). CDR3 length: 15 amino acids. The CDR3: CASRELPRAGNTIYF. The DNA for the CDR3 is TGTGCCAGCAGGGAGCTACCTAGAGCGGGAAACACCATATATTTT.

This clone was seen only a few times. The J gene is TRBJ1-3, the V gene TRBV7-3; 8 bases are shared with TRBD1. Trimming removed 5 bases from V and 8 bases from J; junction bases left unmatched: 5. This CDR3 contains 13 residues. Germline V gene data show CDR1 as SGHTA and CDR2 as FQGTGA. The CDR3 is CASSLGQGHTIYF. Written as DNA, the CDR3 is TGTGCCAGCAGCCTCGGACAGGGACACACCATATATTTT.

V usage is TRBV6-5 and J usage is TRBJ1-4; D is perhaps TRBD1 (6 bases). V lost 5 bases and J lost 5, with 15 bases in between. The germline gives CDR1 MNHEY, CDR2 SVGAGI. The CDR3 consists of 15 residues. The CDR3 DNA reads TGTGCCAGCAGTCCTCAGGGAGGGGGAAATGAAAAACTGTTTTTT. Amino acid sequence: CASSPQGGGNEKLFF.

This clone was found once. The chain has TRBV30 and TRBJ2-4, with 8 bases identical to TRBD2. The V and J ends lost 3 bases and 5 bases, in that order; junction bases with no gene match: 6. The CDR3 runs 14 residues. CDR1 is GTSNPN, CDR2 SVGIG, per germline (reference sequence). The CDR3 spells CAWSGTRAQNIQYF. DNA for the CDR3: TGTGCCTGGAGCGGGACTAGGGCCCAAAACATTCAGTACTTC.

The rearrangement joins TRBV24-1 to TRBJ1-2, with a weak D call TRBD1 (6 bases). The germline V and J ends were trimmed by 7 bases and 4 bases, with 15 bases remaining between them. Germline CDR1 reads KGHDR; CDR2 reads SFDVKD. The CDR3 runs 14 residues. The CDR3 spells CATSPAWDTYGYTF. The CDR3 region has the DNA TGTGCCACCAGCCCAGCCTGGGACACCTATGGCTACACCTTC.

The chain carries TRBV18 and TRBJ1-3; D perhaps matches TRBD1 (5 bases). The length of the CDR3 is 15 residues. Trimming took off 5 bases at V and 5 bases at J, with 16 bases between the two ends. Germline V lookup: CDR1 KGHSH, CDR2 LQKENI. As DNA, the CDR3 is TGTGCCAGCTCATCCCGGGACTTGAGGAGAAACACCATATATTTT. It yields the protein CASSSRDLRRNTIYF.

V usage is TRBV19 and J usage is TRBJ2-4, with D maybe TRBD2 (6 bases). CDR3 length: 18 amino acids. CDR1 and CDR2 from the germline V gene are LNHDA and SQIVND (reference sequence). The V end lost 10 bases, the J end lost 0 bases, and 25 bases lay between the germline ends. The CDR3: CAIERLTGTSLAKNIQYF. For the CDR3, the DNA is TGTGCCATAGAGAGACTCACCGGGACTTCTCTAGCCAAAAACATTCAGTACTTC.

The chain uses TRBV5-6 and TRBJ1-1; no reliable D call. The CDR3 totals 14 residues. Germline-derived CDR1 and CDR2 are SGHDT and YYEEEE. V was cut by 3 bases and J by 1 base, with 10 bases left in between. In DNA, the CDR3 is TGTGCCAGCAGCTACCGACTGGGGAACACTGAAGCTTTCTTT. This encodes CASSYRLGNTEAFF. The variable domain in full, with the rest retrieved from reference TRBV5-6 and TRBJ1-1, is DAGVTQSPTHLIKTRGQQVTLRCSPKSGHDTVSWYQQALGQGPQFIFQYYEEEERQRGNFPDRFSGHQFPNYSSELNVNALLLGDSALYLCASSYRLGNTEAFFGQGTRLTVV.

CDR3 bases: TGTGCCAGCAGCTTAGGAGCGGGGGGGCCAGAGACCCAGTACTTC. Translation: CASSLGAGGPETQYF. The V call is TRBV7-9, the J call TRBJ2-5; 10 nucleotides agree with TRBD2. The junction had 3 bases not matched to a gene; V was cut back by 1 base and J by 4 bases. The length of the CDR3 is 15 residues. Germline V gene data show CDR1 as SEHNR and CDR2 as FQNEAQ (reference sequence).